This TCR beta chain was sequenced during a study of human T cells and chemical hapten exposure. Regarding the study as a whole: DPC sensitization left the count of TCRs above 1 in 1000 unchanged.

Time point reported: patch test 2, 6 weeks after DPC sensitization. Treatment here: therapeutic diphenylcyclopropenone sensitization with weekly scalp DPC. The V gene lost 0 bases and the J gene lost 3 bases, with 3 bases spanning the gap. The CDR3 contains 13 residues. The germline V gene has CDR1 MNHEY and CDR2 SVGEGT. The count of this clonotype is one. Its specificity is unknown. Under the authors' procedure: Between about 23,224 and 700,000 TCRs appeared in each sample, and the median stood at around 92,000. TCRdb called the RACE reads again in MiXCR, with one record for every CDR3 protein. TCRdb's processing, not the authors' own work, is the source of the V and J calls. The data contain approximately 110,000 distinct CDR3 sequences, 9.2% of them singletons.

This TCR was recovered from a woman in her thirties or forties with alopecia areata. Some clones in this sample may be carry-over from other donors' samples. This rearrangement joins TRBV6-2 or TRBV6-3 to TRBJ1-5; D remains ambiguous. Material: whole blood, obtained in connection with sensitization to the hapten diphenylcyclopropenone (DPC). The DNA for the CDR3 is TGTGCCAGCAGTTACTCCTACAATCAGCCCCAGCATTTT. As protein: CASSYSYNQPQHF.